The 21 T cell receptor beta chains listed next were all sequenced from one sample in a study of CD8+ T cells in alopecia areata. RNA extraction was followed by reverse transcription into cDNA, which acted as the sequencing template. Here immunoSEQ multiplex PCR was the method, and the copy in TCRdb shows in-frame clones only, minus some. The sample includes over 85,000 clones, roughly two fifths of them seen just once. The sequencing input was CD4+ T cells sorted from blood. The receptors derive from a human donor with alopecia areata.

This clone appeared a few times. This sequence joins TRBV28 and TRBJ1-2; 7 bases match TRBD1. This CDR3 contains 13 residues. The germline gives CDR1 MDHEN, CDR2 SYDVKM. J gave up 8 bases and V 3 bases, and 6 bases lay outside the gene matches. The CDR3 spells CASSLNRGEGYTF. The CDR3, as DNA: TGTGCCAGCAGTTTGAACAGGGGCGAAGGCTACACCTTC.

V is TRBV30 and J is TRBJ1-5; D gene ambiguous. The CDR3 runs to 14 residues. The germline V and J ends were trimmed by 7 bases and 4 bases, with 17 bases remaining between them. The V gene's germline CDR1 is GTSNPN and CDR2 SVGIG (reference sequence). Here the CDR3 reads CAYSLLDLNQPQHF. CDR3 coding DNA: TGTGCCTACTCCCTGCTCGATTTAAATCAGCCCCAGCATTTT. The whole variable domain, filled in from reference TRBV30 and TRBJ1-5, reads SQTIHQWPATLVQPVGSPLSLECTVEGTSNPNLYWYRQAAGRGLQLLFYSVGIGQISSEVPQNLSASRPQDRQFILSSKKLLLSDSGFYLCAYSLLDLNQPQHFGDGTRLSIL.

The chain is built from TRBV5-1 and TRBJ1-2; no clear D. Germline CDR1 SGHRS, CDR2 YFSETQ. The CDR3 covers 11 residues. The ends were cut back, 3 bases at V and 8 bases at J, with 8 bases in the middle. CDR3: CASSSAIGYTF. CDR3 nucleotides: TGCGCCAGCAGCTCGGCCATAGGCTACACCTTC.

This rearrangement joins TRBV5-1 to TRBJ2-2; 9 bases are shared with TRBD2. The length of the CDR3 is 16 residues. CDR1 and CDR2 from the germline V gene are SGHRS and YFSETQ. Germline trimming cut 0 bases from V and 4 bases from J; bases unmatched to any gene: 4. The CDR3 DNA reads TGCGCCAGCAGCTTGGATAGCGGGGGCGGCACCGGGGAGCTGTTTTTT. Translating gives CASSLDSGGGTGELFF.

The chain couples TRBV29-1 to TRBJ1-1; no clear D. The CDR3 has 12 amino acids. The V and J ends lost 1 base and 4 bases respectively, with 7 bases between them. CDR1 SQVTM and CDR2 ANQGSEA come from the germline V gene. CDR3 sequence: CSVEGLGTEAFF. The CDR3 nucleotides are TGCAGCGTTGAAGGATTGGGCACTGAAGCTTTCTTT.

The CDR3 spells CASSAGSGANVLTF. The DNA for the CDR3 is TGCGCCAGCAGTGCGGGCTCTGGGGCCAACGTCCTGACTTTC. The chain is built from TRBV5-1 and TRBJ2-6, with TRBD2 as a possible D gene (5 bases). From germline, CDR1 is SGHRS and CDR2 YFSETQ. The CDR3 totals 14 residues. V lost 5 bases and J 0 bases, leaving 6 bases between the germline ends.

The genes are TRBV7-9 and TRBJ2-2; a weak D match, TRBD2 (6 bases). Deletions cut 10 bases from V and 0 bases from J, with 12 bases between. This CDR3 contains 14 residues. Germline V gene lookup returns CDR1 SEHNR and CDR2 FQNEAQ (reference sequence). The CDR3 protein is CANPGGANTGELFF. CDR3 bases: TGTGCCAACCCAGGCGGGGCGAACACCGGGGAGCTGTTTTTT.

The rearrangement uses TRBV5-1 and TRBJ2-1; TRBD2 matches at 9 bases. Trimming removed 0 bases from V and 9 bases from J; junction bases left unmatched: 7. The CDR3 runs 15 residues. Germline V CDR1 and CDR2: SGHRS, YFSETQ. CDR3: CASSLATSGVGEQFF. Here the CDR3 DNA reads TGCGCCAGCAGCTTGGCGACTAGCGGCGTCGGTGAGCAGTTCTTC.

The sample holds a few counts of this clone. The J gene is TRBJ2-6, the V gene TRBV6-5, with no clear D. The CDR3 extends over 15 amino acids. Per the germline V gene, CDR1 is MNHEY and CDR2 is SVGAGI. V gave up 7 bases and J gave up 4 bases, with 14 bases separating them. CDR3 region: CASTGWGSGANVLTF. The CDR3 nucleotides are TGTGCCAGCACTGGCTGGGGATCCGGGGCCAACGTCCTGACTTTC.

In this sample, this clone turned up a few times. This chain connects TRBV4-1 to TRBJ2-2, with 9 bases identical to TRBD1. Per the germline V gene, CDR1 is MGHRA and CDR2 is YSYEKL. The J segment lost 4 bases and the V segment lost 7 bases, leaving 10 bases of the junction unmatched. This CDR3 is built from 16 residues. The CDR3 loop reads CASTPGQGIGTGELFF. CDR3 sequence (DNA): TGCGCCAGCACCCCCGGACAGGGGATTGGCACCGGGGAGCTGTTTTTT.

The chain recombines TRBV19 with TRBJ2-6; no reliable D call. V dropped 5 bases and J dropped 2 bases, with 10 bases sitting between them. The CDR3 has 15 residues. CDR1 LNHDA and CDR2 SQIVND come from the germline V gene (reference sequence). This CDR3 is CASSVKIAGANVLTF. As DNA, the CDR3 is TGTGCCAGTAGTGTGAAGATCGCTGGGGCCAACGTCCTGACTTTC.

The chain has TRBV14 and TRBJ2-1; no reliable D call. This CDR3 spans 15 amino acids. Germline assignment: CDR1 SGHDN and CDR2 FVKESK. V was trimmed by 0 bases and J by 3 bases, leaving 9 bases between them. Here the CDR3 reads CASSQEGRYYNEQFF. The CDR3 DNA reads as TGTGCCAGCAGCCAAGAAGGGCGTTACTACAATGAGCAGTTCTTC.

This chain links TRBV7-9 with TRBJ2-7; 10 bases line up with TRBD1. The CDR3 runs 15 residues. The germline V gene has CDR1 SEHNR and CDR2 FQNEAQ (reference sequence). J gave up 4 bases and V 3 bases, and 6 bases lay outside the gene matches. The CDR3 is CASSLTGTGVYEQYF. The CDR3 DNA sequence: TGTGCCAGCAGCTTGACTGGGACAGGGGTTTACGAGCAGTACTTC.

This chain links TRBV20-1 with TRBJ2-7; D remains unclear. Germline V gene sequence: CDR1 DFQATT, CDR2 SNEGSKA (reference sequence). The CDR3 has 10 residues. The V and J ends lost 6 bases and 3 bases respectively, with 6 bases between them. The CDR3 spells CSANDYEQYF. The CDR3 region has the DNA TGCAGTGCCAATGACTACGAGCAGTACTTC.

This clone was seen a handful of times. The V and J genes are TRBV7-8 and TRBJ2-7, with 7 bases fitting TRBD1. V lost 5 bases and J lost 3; bases outside the gene matches: 7. The CDR3 length is 14 residues. The germline V gene has CDR1 SGHVS and CDR2 FQNEAQ. Here the CDR3 DNA reads TGTGCCAGCAGCCCTCGGACAGGAATCTACGAGCAGTACTTC. It specifies CASSPRTGIYEQYF.

The V call is TRBV5-1, the J call TRBJ2-3; possibly TRBD2 for D (6 bases). The germline V and J ends were trimmed by 2 bases and 4 bases, with 8 bases remaining between them. The CDR3 is made up of 13 amino acids. Germline V gene lookup returns CDR1 SGHRS and CDR2 YFSETQ. This CDR3 reads CASSFGGADTQYF. CDR3 coding DNA: TGCGCCAGCAGCTTTGGAGGGGCAGATACGCAGTATTTT.

V and J are TRBV11-2 and TRBJ2-5; D not resolved. The V end was cut by 1 base, the J end by 5 bases, with 11 bases between. Germline assignment: CDR1 SGHAT and CDR2 FQNNGV. The CDR3 spans 14 residues. The DNA of the CDR3 is TGTGCCAGCAGCTTAGGTTTCTTTTCGGAGACCCAGTACTTC. Encoded protein: CASSLGFFSETQYF.

This clone was recorded a few times. The J gene is TRBJ2-1, the V gene TRBV7-9, with 10 bases that match TRBD2. Trimming took 0 bases from V and 6 from J; bases not matched to a gene: 8. CDR1 and CDR2 (germline): SEHNR, FQNEAQ (reference sequence). This CDR3 has 17 residues. CDR3 nucleotide sequence: TGTGCCAGCAGCTTAGCGCGGGTAGCGGGAGGTTCCAATGAGCAGTTCTTC. Protein product: CASSLARVAGGSNEQFF.

This clone was counted between two and nine times. This sequence joins TRBV7-3 and TRBJ2-3; TRBD1 is a possible D gene (6 bases). CDR3 length equals 14 residues. The V gene lost 5 bases and the J gene lost 0 bases, with 9 bases spanning the gap. From germline, CDR1 is SGHTA and CDR2 FQGTGA. CDR3 DNA: TGTGCCAGCAGCCCGGGACATAGCACAGATACGCAGTATTTT. This translates into CASSPGHSTDTQYF.

The chain carries TRBV29-1 and TRBJ1-1; tentative D call: TRBD1 (6 bases). This CDR3 has 14 amino acids. Trimming stripped 5 bases from V and 1 base from J, with 14 bases between. The germline CDR1 and CDR2 sequences are SQVTM and ANQGSEA. CDR3 nucleotides: TGCAGCGTTCGACCCGGGGGGCCGAACACTGAAGCTTTCTTT. Its protein is CSVRPGGPNTEAFF.

The rearrangement uses TRBV27 and TRBJ1-6, with 7 bases that match TRBD1. CDR3 size: 14 residues. Germline assignment: CDR1 MNHEY and CDR2 SMNVEV (reference sequence). With 5 bases clipped from V and 8 bases from J, the junction kept 6 bases outside the gene matches. The CDR3 reads CASSVDRDYSPLHF. In DNA, the CDR3 is TGTGCCAGCAGTGTAGACAGGGACTATTCACCCCTCCACTTT.